This TCR beta chain was identified during a study of TIL therapy for anti-PD-1-resistant metastatic lung cancer. Study-level information: Tumors were harvested before any PD-1/PD-L1 blockade. By whole-exome sequencing, median non-synonymous tumor mutation burden was roughly 1.4 mutations per megabase.

The immunoSEQ assay was v3. The assay was immunoSEQ multiplex PCR, and TCRdb's table has in-frame clones only and misses some. Here the sample spans approximately 40,000 clones, more than 60% being singletons. Documented time point: pre-treatment sample, taken before nivolumab and TIL therapy. Patients were adults with stage 4 NSCLC. CDR3 length: 16 amino acids. Trimming at V came to 5 bases and at J to 3 bases, leaving 9 bases not matched to a gene. Per germline, CDR1 SGDLS and CDR2 YYNGEE. The sample in question was blood, obtained at baseline. The source of this sequence is a person aged 30 to 80 with non-small cell lung cancer. The rearrangement joins TRBV9 to TRBJ2-3; 10 positions agree with TRBD2. CDR3 residues: CASSFGTSEETDTQYF. Written as DNA, the CDR3 is TGTGCCAGCAGTTTCGGGACTAGCGAAGAAACAGATACGCAGTATTTT.